The source of this T cell receptor (beta chain) is a study of blood T cell repertoires in COVID-19. About the study: Researchers got acute and convalescent COVID-19 samples from the United States, Italy and Spain.

Living in 25 or so US areas, the participants were between about 18 and 90 years of age. Authors' data handling: Researchers report that nucleated cell counts were estimated from reference gene primer amplification. Here immunoSEQ multiplex PCR was the method, and the copy in TCRdb shows in-frame clones only, minus some. The V and J calls and clone size are taken from that table; D and trimming were inferred from the DNA. Of roughly 150,000 clones in the sample, roughly 80% were seen once. V shed 4 bases and J 0 bases; nucleotides not matched to a gene: 5. CDR1 is SGHKS and CDR2 is YYEKEE in the germline V gene (reference sequence). The CDR3 is 15 residues long.

The sequence was collected from a man aged 45-65 years who had recovered from COVID-19. Sequenced material: PBMCs or T cells enriched from blood (not recorded which). V is TRBV5-5 and J is TRBJ1-1; 8 bases are a match to TRBD1. The CDR3 DNA sequence: TGTGCCAGCAGCCGGGGGACAGGCTTGAACACTGAAGCTTTCTTT. As protein: CASSRGTGLNTEAFF. Using reference TRBV5-5 and TRBJ1-1 for the parts outside the CDR3, the full variable domain is DAGVTQSPTHLIKTRGQQVTLRCSPISGHKSVSWYQQVLGQGPQFIFQYYEKEERGRGNFPDRFSARQFPNYSSELNVNALLLGDSALYLCASSRGTGLNTEAFFGQGTRLTVV.